This T cell receptor beta chain was sequenced in a study of cytomegalovirus exposure and HLA in healthy donors. The CDR3 is 13 amino acids. Germline V gene data show CDR1 as ENHRY and CDR2 as SYGVKD. The junction had 3 bases not matched to a gene; V was cut back by 7 bases and J by 6 bases. Primers: 60 Vbeta forward and 13 Jbeta reverse. Sequenced by immunoSEQ multiplex PCR; TCRdb stores in-frame clones only, minus some. The sample comprises more than 85,000 clones, around four fifths of which are singletons, and 2.5% to 3% rests with the top ten. The chain has TRBV10-3 and TRBJ1-6; TRBD1 aligns across 7 bases. Input material: PBMCs. This sequence originates from a man aged 40-50 years in good health and CMV-seronegative. The CDR3 region is CAINRDSNSPLHF. In nucleotides, the CDR3 is TGTGCCATCAATAGGGACAGTAATTCACCCCTCCACTTT.